One sample yielded the 10 T cell receptor beta chains listed below, sequenced in a study of blood T cell repertoires in COVID-19. The repertoire was sequenced with immunoSEQ multiplex PCR; TCRdb's copy has only in-frame clones and lacks some. This sample carries tens of thousands of clones, 82% of them seen once, and the ten largest clones take approximately 41%. Sequencing was performed on peripheral blood. The receptors derive from a man older than 75 with active or convalescent COVID-19.

This chain links TRBV2 with TRBJ1-1; D is uncertain. Germline V CDR1 and CDR2: SNHLY, FYNNEI. The length of the CDR3 is 14 residues. V was trimmed by 3 bases and J by 8 bases, leaving 16 bases between them. The CDR3 protein is CASSEGRITSEAFF. CDR3 sequence (DNA): TGTGCCAGCAGTGAGGGCAGGATTACTTCCGAAGCTTTCTTT.

This clone occurred a few times. The chain links TRBV19 to TRBJ2-7, with 7 bases matching TRBD1. V shed 6 bases and J 2 bases; nucleotides not matched to a gene: 7. The CDR3 spans 14 residues. The germline V gene has CDR1 LNHDA and CDR2 SQIVND (reference sequence). CDR3 coding DNA: TGTGCCAGTAGCCTCCGGGACAGCCCCTACGAGCAGTACTTC. This sequence encodes CASSLRDSPYEQYF. The full variable domain, with the rest looked up from reference TRBV19 and TRBJ2-7, is DGGITQSPKYLFRKEGQNVTLSCEQNLNHDAMYWYRQDPGQGLRLIYYSQIVNDFQKGDIAEGYSVSREKKESFPLTVTSAQKNPTAFYLCASSLRDSPYEQYFGPGTRLTVT.

This chain joins TRBV4-1 and TRBJ1-4, with D perhaps matching TRBD1 (6 bases). Germline V lookup: CDR1 MGHRA, CDR2 YSYEKL. V lost 1 base and J lost 6, with 12 bases in between. The CDR3 totals 15 residues. In DNA, the CDR3 is TGCGCCAGCAGCCAAGTATACAGGGCGGATGAAAAACTGTTTTTT. It encodes CASSQVYRADEKLFF.

This clone showed up just a few times. V gene TRBV7-2 combines with J gene TRBJ2-2, with D tentatively TRBD1 (7 bases). CDR3 size: 14 residues. V was pared by 8 bases and J by 5 bases, with 15 bases between. Germline V gene lookup returns CDR1 SGHTA and CDR2 FQGNSA. CDR3 loop: CASEAQGGTGELFF. The DNA of the CDR3 is TGTGCCAGCGAAGCGCAGGGGGGTACCGGGGAGCTGTTTTTT.

This rearrangement joins TRBV18 to TRBJ1-1; 7 bases line up with TRBD1. The germline V gene has CDR1 KGHSH and CDR2 LQKENI. This CDR3 region has 14 residues. The ends lost 2 bases at V and 5 bases at J; junction bases unmatched: 5. CDR3: CASSPGTERTEAFF. The CDR3 DNA reads as TGTGCCAGCTCACCAGGGACAGAGAGGACTGAAGCTTTCTTT.

This clone was recorded a few times. The CDR3 DNA reads TGTGCCAGCTCACAACAGGGGCCCCTGGGGCAAGAGACCCAGTACTTC. This sequence encodes CASSQQGPLGQETQYF. The chain is built from TRBV18 and TRBJ2-5, with TRBD1 matching 7 bases. The ends lost 4 bases at V and 2 bases at J; junction bases unmatched: 10. Looked up from germline, CDR1 is KGHSH and CDR2 is LQKENI. CDR3 length: 16 amino acids.

This clone was recorded a few times. The rearrangement links TRBV18 to TRBJ2-7, with D maybe TRBD2 (6 bases). Trimming took off 3 bases at V and 2 bases at J, with 11 bases between the two ends. The CDR3 covers 14 residues. Germline CDR1 is KGHSH and CDR2 is LQKENI. The CDR3 is CASSPSGTPYEQYF. The DNA of the CDR3 is TGTGCCAGCTCACCGTCCGGGACTCCCTACGAGCAGTACTTC.

The rearrangement joins TRBV15 to TRBJ2-7; 8 bases align to TRBD2. Germline V CDR1 and CDR2: LNHNV, YYDKDF (reference sequence). The V gene end was trimmed by 5 bases and the J gene end by 5 bases; junction bases not matched to a gene: 8. The CDR3 is 14 amino acids. CDR3 nucleotides: TGTGCCACCAGCGCCCGGACTAGCTTCCACGAGCAGTACTTC. Protein: CATSARTSFHEQYF.

The rearrangement uses TRBV7-2 and TRBJ2-1; 9 bases align to TRBD2. CDR3 length equals 15 residues. V trimming: 5 bases; J trimming: 2 bases; junction bases outside the gene matches: 4. CDR1 and CDR2 (germline): SGHTA, FQGNSA. CDR3 sequence reads: CASSASGAAYNEQFF. The CDR3 DNA reads as TGTGCCAGCAGCGCTAGCGGGGCCGCCTACAATGAGCAGTTCTTC.

V usage is TRBV30 and J usage is TRBJ1-4; D not certain. Per the germline V gene, CDR1 is GTSNPN and CDR2 is SVGIG (reference sequence). With 2 bases removed from V and 6 bases from J, the gap between germline ends came to 10 bases. The CDR3 consists of 13 residues. The CDR3 nucleotides read TGTGCCTGGAGTCCGGGTTCGTATGAAAAACTGTTTTTT. Amino acids: CAWSPGSYEKLFF.